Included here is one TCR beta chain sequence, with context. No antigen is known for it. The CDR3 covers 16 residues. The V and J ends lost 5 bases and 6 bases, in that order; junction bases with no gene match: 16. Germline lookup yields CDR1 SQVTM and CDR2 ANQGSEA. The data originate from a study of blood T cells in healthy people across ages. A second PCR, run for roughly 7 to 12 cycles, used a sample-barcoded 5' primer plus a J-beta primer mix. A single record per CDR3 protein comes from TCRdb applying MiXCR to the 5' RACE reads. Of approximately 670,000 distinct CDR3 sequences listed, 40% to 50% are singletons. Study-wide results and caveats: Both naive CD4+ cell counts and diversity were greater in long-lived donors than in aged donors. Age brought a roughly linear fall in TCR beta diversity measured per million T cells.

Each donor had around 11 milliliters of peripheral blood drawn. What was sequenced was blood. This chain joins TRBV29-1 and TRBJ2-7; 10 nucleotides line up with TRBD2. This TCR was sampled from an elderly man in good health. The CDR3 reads CSVLSPLGLAIGEQYF. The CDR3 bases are TGCAGCGTTTTGTCTCCCTTGGGACTAGCGATCGGCGAGCAGTACTTC.